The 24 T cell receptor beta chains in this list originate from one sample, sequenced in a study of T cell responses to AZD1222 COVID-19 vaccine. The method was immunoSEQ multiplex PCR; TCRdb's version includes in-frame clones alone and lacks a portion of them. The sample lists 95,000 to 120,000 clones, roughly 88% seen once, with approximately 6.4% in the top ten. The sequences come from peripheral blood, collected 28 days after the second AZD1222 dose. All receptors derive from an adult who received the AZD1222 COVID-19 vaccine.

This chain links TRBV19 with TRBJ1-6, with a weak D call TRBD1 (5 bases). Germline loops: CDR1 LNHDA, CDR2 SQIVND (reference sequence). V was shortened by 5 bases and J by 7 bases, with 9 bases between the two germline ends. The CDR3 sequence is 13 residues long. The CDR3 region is CASSPRQNSPLHF. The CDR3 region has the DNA TGTGCCAGTAGTCCACGACAGAATTCACCCCTCCACTTT.

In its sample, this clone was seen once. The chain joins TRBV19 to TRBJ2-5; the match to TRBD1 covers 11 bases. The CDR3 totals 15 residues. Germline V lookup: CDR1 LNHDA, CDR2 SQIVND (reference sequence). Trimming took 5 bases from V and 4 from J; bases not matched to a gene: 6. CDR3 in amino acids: CASSFLGQGGETQYF. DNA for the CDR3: TGTGCCAGTAGTTTCCTGGGACAGGGGGGAGAGACCCAGTACTTC.

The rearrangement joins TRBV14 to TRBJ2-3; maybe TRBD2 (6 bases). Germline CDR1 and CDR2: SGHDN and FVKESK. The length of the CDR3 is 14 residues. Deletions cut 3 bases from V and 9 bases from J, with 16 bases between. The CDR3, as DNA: TGTGCCAGCAGCCACAGCGGGTCGGCGGGCACGCAGTATTTT. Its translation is CASSHSGSAGTQYF.

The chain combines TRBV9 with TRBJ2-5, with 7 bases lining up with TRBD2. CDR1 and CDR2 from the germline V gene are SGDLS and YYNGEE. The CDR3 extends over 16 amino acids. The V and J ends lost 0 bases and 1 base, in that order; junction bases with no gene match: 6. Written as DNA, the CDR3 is TGTGCCAGCAGCGTAGATATCGGGGGGACCCAAGAGACCCAGTACTTC. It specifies CASSVDIGGTQETQYF. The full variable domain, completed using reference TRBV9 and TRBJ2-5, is DSGVTQTPKHLITATGQRVTLRCSPRSGDLSVYWYQQSLDQGLQFLIQYYNGEERAKGNILERFSAQQFPDLHSELNLSSLELGDSALYFCASSVDIGGTQETQYFGPGTRLLVL.

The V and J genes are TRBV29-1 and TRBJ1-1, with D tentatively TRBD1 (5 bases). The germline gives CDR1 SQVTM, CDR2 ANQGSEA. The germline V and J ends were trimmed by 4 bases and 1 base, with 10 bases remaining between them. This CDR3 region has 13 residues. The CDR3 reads CSVADNENTEAFF. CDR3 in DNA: TGCAGCGTTGCGGACAATGAGAACACTGAAGCTTTCTTT.

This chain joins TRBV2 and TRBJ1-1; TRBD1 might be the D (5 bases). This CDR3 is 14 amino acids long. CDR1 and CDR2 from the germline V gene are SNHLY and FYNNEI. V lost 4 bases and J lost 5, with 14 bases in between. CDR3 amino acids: CASSVARGDTEAFF. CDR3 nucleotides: TGTGCCAGCAGTGTCGCTCGGGGGGATACTGAAGCTTTCTTT.

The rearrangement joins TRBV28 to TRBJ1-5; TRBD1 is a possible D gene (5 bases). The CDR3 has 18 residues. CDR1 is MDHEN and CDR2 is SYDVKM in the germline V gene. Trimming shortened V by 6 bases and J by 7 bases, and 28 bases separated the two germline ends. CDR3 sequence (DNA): TGTGCCAGCAGCAGAAGAGGGAGCTCGGGGGAGGTCGGACAGCCCCAGCATTTT. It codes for CASSRRGSSGEVGQPQHF.

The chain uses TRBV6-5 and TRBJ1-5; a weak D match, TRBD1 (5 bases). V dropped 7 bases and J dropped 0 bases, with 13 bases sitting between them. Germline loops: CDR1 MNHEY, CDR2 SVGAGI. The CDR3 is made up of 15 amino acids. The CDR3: CASIRQGYSNQPQHF. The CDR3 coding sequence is TGTGCCAGCATCCGCCAGGGCTATAGCAATCAGCCCCAGCATTTT.

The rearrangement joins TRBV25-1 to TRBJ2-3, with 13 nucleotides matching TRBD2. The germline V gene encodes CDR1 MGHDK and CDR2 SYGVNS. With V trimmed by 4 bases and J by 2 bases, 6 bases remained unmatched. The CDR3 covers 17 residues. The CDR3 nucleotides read TGTGCCAGCAGTGGACCCACTAGCGGGGGGGCCACAGATACGCAGTATTTT. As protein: CASSGPTSGGATDTQYF.

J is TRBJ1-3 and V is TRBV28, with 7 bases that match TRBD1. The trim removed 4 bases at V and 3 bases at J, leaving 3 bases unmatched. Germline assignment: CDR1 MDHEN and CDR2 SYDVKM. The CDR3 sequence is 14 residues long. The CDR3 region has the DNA TGTGCCAGCAGTTCCGGGACAGTTGGAAACACCATATATTTT. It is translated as CASSSGTVGNTIYF.

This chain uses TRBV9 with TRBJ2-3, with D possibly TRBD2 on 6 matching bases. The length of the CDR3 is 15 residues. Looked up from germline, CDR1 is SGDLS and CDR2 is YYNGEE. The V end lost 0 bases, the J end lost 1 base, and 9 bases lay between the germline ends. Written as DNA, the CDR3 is TGTGCCAGCAGCGTAGGCGGGGCCGGCACAGATACGCAGTATTTT. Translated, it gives CASSVGGAGTDTQYF.

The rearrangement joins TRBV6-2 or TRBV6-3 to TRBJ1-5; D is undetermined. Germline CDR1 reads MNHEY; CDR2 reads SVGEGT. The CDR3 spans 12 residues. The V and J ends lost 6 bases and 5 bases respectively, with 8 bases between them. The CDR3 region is CASSGDDQPQHF. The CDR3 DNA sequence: TGTGCCAGCAGCGGGGATGATCAGCCCCAGCATTTT.

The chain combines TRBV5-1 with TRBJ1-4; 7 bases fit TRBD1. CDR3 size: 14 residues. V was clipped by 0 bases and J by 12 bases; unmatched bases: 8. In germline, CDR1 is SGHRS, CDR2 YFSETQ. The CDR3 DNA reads TGCGCCAGCAGCTTGGGAGGGGGCGCGGATCAACTGTTTTTT. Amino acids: CASSLGGGADQLFF.

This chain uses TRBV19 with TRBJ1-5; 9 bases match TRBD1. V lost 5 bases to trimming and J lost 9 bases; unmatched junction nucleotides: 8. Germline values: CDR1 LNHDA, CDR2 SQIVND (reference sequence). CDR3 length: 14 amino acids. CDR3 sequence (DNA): TGTGCCAGTAGTCTGGGGGGACAGGGTCGGCCCCAGCATTTT. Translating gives CASSLGGQGRPQHF.

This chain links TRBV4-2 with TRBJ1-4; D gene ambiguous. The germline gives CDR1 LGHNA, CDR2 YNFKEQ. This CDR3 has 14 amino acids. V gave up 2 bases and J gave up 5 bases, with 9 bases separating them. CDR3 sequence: CASSQFQENEKLFF. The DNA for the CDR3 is TGTGCCAGCAGCCAATTTCAGGAAAATGAAAAACTGTTTTTT.

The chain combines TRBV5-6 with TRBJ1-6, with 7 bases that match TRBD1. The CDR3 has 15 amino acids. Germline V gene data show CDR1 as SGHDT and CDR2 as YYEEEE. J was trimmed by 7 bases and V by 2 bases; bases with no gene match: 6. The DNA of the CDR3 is TGTGCCAGCAGCTTAGGACAGGCGTGGAATTCACCCCTCCACTTT. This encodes CASSLGQAWNSPLHF.

CDR3 bases: TGTGCCATCAGTGAGACGGACAGAGTCTATGGCTACACCTTC. Its protein is CAISETDRVYGYTF. The chain employs TRBV10-3 and TRBJ1-2; D possibly corresponds to TRBD1 (6 bases). The CDR3 contains 14 residues. The V end was cut by 2 bases, the J end by 4 bases, with 11 bases between. CDR1 is ENHRY, CDR2 SYGVKD, per germline.

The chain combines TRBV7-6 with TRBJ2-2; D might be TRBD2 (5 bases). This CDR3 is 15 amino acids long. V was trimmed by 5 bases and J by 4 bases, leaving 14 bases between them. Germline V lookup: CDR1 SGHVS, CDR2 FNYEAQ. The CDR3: CASSRNFGVTGELFF. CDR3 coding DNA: TGTGCCAGCAGCCGTAATTTCGGGGTCACCGGGGAGCTGTTTTTT.

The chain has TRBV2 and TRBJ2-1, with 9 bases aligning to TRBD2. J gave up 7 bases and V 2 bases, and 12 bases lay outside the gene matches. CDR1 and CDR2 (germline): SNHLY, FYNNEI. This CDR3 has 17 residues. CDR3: CASSEFVLGLARNEQFF. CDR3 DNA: TGTGCCAGCAGTGAATTTGTATTGGGACTAGCAAGGAATGAGCAGTTCTTC.

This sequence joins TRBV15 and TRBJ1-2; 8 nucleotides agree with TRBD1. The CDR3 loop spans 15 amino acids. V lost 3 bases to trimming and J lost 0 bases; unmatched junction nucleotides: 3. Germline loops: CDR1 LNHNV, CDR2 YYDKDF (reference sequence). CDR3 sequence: CATSRPGQANYGYTF. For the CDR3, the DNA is TGTGCCACCAGCAGGCCGGGACAGGCTAACTATGGCTACACCTTC.

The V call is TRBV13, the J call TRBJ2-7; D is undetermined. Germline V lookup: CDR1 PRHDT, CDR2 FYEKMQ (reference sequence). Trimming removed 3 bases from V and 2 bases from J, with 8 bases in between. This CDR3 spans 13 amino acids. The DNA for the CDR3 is TGTGCCAGCAGCTTCCTAGGAGCCTACGAGCAGTACTTC. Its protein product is CASSFLGAYEQYF.

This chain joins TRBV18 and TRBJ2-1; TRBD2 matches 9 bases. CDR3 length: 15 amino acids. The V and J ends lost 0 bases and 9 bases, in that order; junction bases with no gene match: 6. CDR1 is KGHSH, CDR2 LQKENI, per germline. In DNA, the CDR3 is TGTGCCAGCTCACCACCCTCCGCGGGGGGGCTTGAGCAGTTCTTC. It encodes CASSPPSAGGLEQFF. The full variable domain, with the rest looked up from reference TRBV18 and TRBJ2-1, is NAGVMQNPRHLVRRRGQEARLRCSPMKGHSHVYWYRQLPEEGLKFMVYLQKENIIDESGMPKERFSAEFPKEGPSILRIQQVVRGDSAAYFCASSPPSAGGLEQFFGPGTRLTVL.

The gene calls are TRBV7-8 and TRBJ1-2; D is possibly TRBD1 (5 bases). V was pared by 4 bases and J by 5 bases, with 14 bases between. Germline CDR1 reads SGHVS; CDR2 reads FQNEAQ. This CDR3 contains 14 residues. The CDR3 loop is CASSSRDGLYGYTF. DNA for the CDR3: TGTGCCAGCAGCTCCCGGGACGGACTATATGGCTACACCTTC.

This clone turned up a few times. Here the CDR3 DNA reads TGTGCCAGTGGGGGCGGGACAGGGTCCTTTGGCACTGAAGCTTTCTTT. This sequence encodes CASGGGTGSFGTEAFF. The chain has TRBV2 and TRBJ1-1, with 9 bases lining up with TRBD1. Germline V gives CDR1 SNHLY, CDR2 FYNNEI. The CDR3 consists of 16 residues. The V segment lost 9 bases and the J segment 4 bases; nucleotides outside the gene matches: 15.